A selection of T cell receptor beta chains follows, all from one sample in a study of cytomegalovirus exposure and HLA in healthy donors. Here immunoSEQ multiplex PCR was the method, and the copy in TCRdb shows in-frame clones only, minus some. The table lists around 350,000 clones, approximately 90% of them singletons. Sequencing used PBMCs. The receptors stem from a woman under 30 in good health and CMV-seronegative. The CDR3 runs from the conserved cysteine through the conserved F or W. D genes are given only for firm matches. Some rows mark clone size as missing; the rest say once, few, many or name a class of expanded clone.

d_gene,j_gene,v_gene,abundance,CDR3aa,CDR3nt
TRBD1,TRBJ1-5,TRBV28,NA,CASSVRQGGSNQPQHF,TGTGCCAGCAGTGTGAGACAGGGGGGTAGCAATCAGCCCCAGCATTTT
TRBD1,TRBJ2-1,TRBV29-1,NA,CSVDGTGGNEQFF,TGCAGCGTTGATGGGACAGGGGGTAATGAGCAGTTCTTC
NA,TRBJ2-5,TRBV19,NA,CASSIQGGRKETQYF,TGTGCCAGTAGTATACAGGGGGGCAGGAAGGAGACCCAGTACTTC
NA,TRBJ2-3,TRBV7-8,once,CASSLEPRTDTQYF,TGTGCCAGCAGCTTAGAACCCCGGACAGATACGCAGTATTTT
TRBD2,TRBJ2-1,TRBV7-9,NA,CASSPGLVLANEQFF,TGTGCCAGCAGCCCCGGACTAGTCCTCGCCAATGAGCAGTTCTTC
NA,TRBJ2-7,TRBV4-1,few,CASSQVSRWRDEQYF,TGCGCCAGCAGCCAAGTATCTAGGTGGAGGGACGAGCAGTACTTC
TRBD1,TRBJ2-7,TRBV27,NA,CASSLGQGNYEQYF,TGTGCCAGCAGTTTGGGACAGGGGAACTACGAGCAGTACTTC
TRBD2,TRBJ2-1,TRBV27,NA,CASRLDLAGGKSRIYNEQFF,TGTGCCAGCAGACTAGACCTAGCGGGGGGCAAATCCAGAATTTACAATGAGCAGTTCTTC
NA,TRBJ1-4,TRBV2,NA,CASRRDGQTSNEKLFF,TGTGCCAGCAGGCGCGATGGACAGACCTCTAATGAAAAACTGTTTTTT
TRBD2,TRBJ2-7,TRBV18,NA,CASSPGLAEADEQYF,TGTGCCAGCTCACCCGGACTAGCAGAGGCTGACGAGCAGTACTTC
NA,TRBJ1-5,TRBV6-1,NA,CASSFRGNQPQHF,TGTGCCAGCAGTTTCAGGGGAAATCAGCCCCAGCATTTT
NA,TRBJ1-1,TRBV29-1,NA,CSVGGGNTEAFF,TGCAGCGTTGGAGGGGGGAACACTGAAGCTTTCTTT
NA,TRBJ2-1,TRBV15,NA,CATSRDRENEQFF,TGTGCCACCAGCAGAGATCGGGAAAATGAGCAGTTCTTC
TRBD2,TRBJ2-7,TRBV6-5,NA,CASSPGTRPYEQYF,TGTGCCAGCAGTCCCGGGACTAGACCCTACGAGCAGTACTTC
TRBD1,TRBJ1-2,TRBV6-5,NA,CASSERGQGQGYTF,TGTGCCAGCAGTGAGAGGGGACAGGGGCAAGGCTACACCTTC
NA,TRBJ2-4,TRBV13,few,CASSLRDGTLNIQYF,TGTGCCAGCAGCCTAAGGGACGGGACTCTGAACATTCAGTACTTC
NA,TRBJ1-4,TRBV28,NA,CASSSNLGHFEKLFF,TGTGCCAGCAGCTCCAACCTCGGACATTTTGAAAAACTGTTTTTT
NA,TRBJ1-2,TRBV28,NA,CASTSDMPLGGYTF,TGTGCCAGCACCTCGGACATGCCTTTGGGTGGCTACACCTTC
NA,TRBJ2-1,TRBV30,NA,CAWSVYPIGFRSSEQFF,TGTGCCTGGAGTGTATACCCGATCGGTTTTCGGTCAAGTGAGCAGTTCTTC
TRBD1,TRBJ2-7,TRBV28,NA,CASSPTGLRYEQYF,TGTGCCAGCAGTCCGACAGGGCTGAGGTACGAGCAGTACTTC
TRBD2,TRBJ2-3,TRBV30,NA,CAWTPGGPDTQYF,TGTGCCTGGACTCCGGGAGGTCCGGATACGCAGTATTTT
TRBD1,TRBJ2-5,TRBV4-2,NA,CASSQRGHALGKSYF,TGTGCCAGCAGCCAAAGGGGGCATGCGTTGGGAAAATCTTACTTC
NA,TRBJ2-1,TRBV5-1,NA,CASSPEDWYNEQFF,TGCGCCAGCAGCCCCGAGGACTGGTACAATGAGCAGTTCTTC
NA,TRBJ1-2,TRBV30,few,CAWNRQGRANYGYTF,TGTGCCTGGAACCGACAAGGCAGGGCCAACTATGGCTACACCTTC
NA,TRBJ2-1,TRBV5-1,NA,CASSSGAQVLQNEQFF,TGCGCCAGCAGCTCAGGGGCTCAGGTTTTGCAAAATGAGCAGTTCTTC
NA,TRBJ1-5,TRBV6-4,once,CASSDNPGGGQPQHF,TGTGCCAGCAGTGACAACCCTGGGGGCGGTCAGCCCCAGCATTTT
TRBD1,TRBJ2-7,TRBV2,NA,CASSEQRGQTYEQYF,TGTGCCAGCAGTGAGCAAAGGGGACAGACCTACGAGCAGTACTTC
TRBD1,TRBJ2-7,TRBV30,NA,CAWGQGTEQYF,TGTGCCTGGGGACAGGGAACCGAGCAGTACTTC
NA,TRBJ2-1,TRBV7-8,NA,CASSPRGSSYNEQFF,TGTGCCAGCAGCCCTCGGGGGTCCTCCTACAATGAGCAGTTCTTC
TRBD2,TRBJ2-5,TRBV18,NA,CASSPLQGLGQETQYF,TGTGCCAGCTCACCGCTACAGGGACTAGGGCAAGAGACCCAGTACTTC
NA,TRBJ1-5,TRBV27,once,CASSLTVIQPQHF,TGTGCCAGCAGTTTAACAGTCATTCAGCCCCAGCATTTT
TRBD1,TRBJ2-7,TRBV30,NA,CAWGAGTGWHEQYF,TGTGCCTGGGGAGCCGGGACAGGGTGGCACGAGCAGTACTTC
TRBD2,TRBJ2-1,TRBV4-2,NA,CASSQGFPGASSGSNEQFF,TGTGCCAGCAGCCAAGGTTTTCCGGGGGCGAGTAGCGGGAGCAATGAGCAGTTCTTC
TRBD1,TRBJ1-2,TRBV4-2,NA,CASSQGTGGVYGYTF,TGTGCCAGCAGCCAAGGGACAGGGGGCGTCTATGGCTACACCTTC
TRBD2,TRBJ2-1,TRBV7-9,NA,CASSLRAGPSYNEQFF,TGTGCCAGCAGCTTACGAGCGGGGCCCTCCTACAATGAGCAGTTCTTC
TRBD1,TRBJ2-7,TRBV28,NA,CASSALQGSILSYEQYF,TGTGCCAGCAGTGCGCTACAGGGGTCCATCCTTTCCTACGAGCAGTACTTC
NA,TRBJ1-4,TRBV19,NA,CASSIARTTNEKLFF,TGTGCCAGTAGTATCGCCAGGACAACTAATGAAAAACTGTTTTTT
TRBD1,TRBJ2-7,TRBV28,NA,CASSFVGDRSFYEQYF,TGTGCCAGCAGTTTCGTTGGGGACAGGAGTTTCTACGAGCAGTACTTC
TRBD1,TRBJ1-2,TRBV2,NA,CASSEGTGQGVLGYTF,TGTGCCAGCAGTGAAGGGACGGGACAGGGGGTTCTCGGCTACACCTTC
NA,TRBJ2-1,TRBV6-5,NA,CASSHGDYSYEQFF,TGTGCCAGCAGCCATGGCGACTATTCCTATGAGCAGTTCTTC
NA,TRBJ1-6,TRBV27,NA,CASSLKPNYNSPLHF,TGTGCCAGCAGTTTAAAGCCAAATTATAATTCACCCCTCCACTTT